Below are 16 T cell receptor beta chains sequenced from a single sample in a study of blood T cell repertoires in COVID-19. Clones were read by immunoSEQ multiplex PCR, and TCRdb kept only the in-frame ones, dropping some. This table has around 210,000 clones, about 90% appearing once. Input material: PBMCs or T cells enriched from blood (not recorded which). These receptors came from a woman aged 18-29 years who had recovered from COVID-19.

This chain uses TRBV3-1 (or the pseudogene TRBV3-2) with TRBJ2-5, with 11 positions matching TRBD2. Trimming at V came to 5 bases and at J to 5 bases, leaving 7 bases not matched to a gene. CDR1 and CDR2 (germline): LGHDT, YNNKEL (reference sequence). The length of the CDR3 is 15 residues. This chain's CDR3 is CASSARLAGYETQYF. The DNA of the CDR3 is TGTGCCAGCAGCGCGAGACTAGCGGGGTATGAGACCCAGTACTTC.

Only one count was recorded for this clone. This sequence joins TRBV10-3 and TRBJ1-6, with D hard to call. Germline V gives CDR1 ENHRY, CDR2 SYGVKD. The CDR3 sequence is 15 residues long. Trimming cost V 4 bases and J 10 bases, with 17 bases left between them. CDR3 bases: TGTGCCATCAGTGCGGTGGGGATGGGAGGGTCACCCCTCCACTTT. Protein sequence: CAISAVGMGGSPLHF.

This chain uses TRBV3-1 (or the pseudogene TRBV3-2) with TRBJ2-2; 7 nucleotides line up with TRBD1. J lost 7 bases, V lost 1 base, and 0 bases had no gene match. The CDR3 contains 13 residues. Germline V CDR1 and CDR2: LGHDT, YNNKEL (reference sequence). CDR3 region: CASSQAGGGELFF. The CDR3 nucleotides are TGTGCCAGCAGCCAAGCAGGGGGCGGGGAGCTGTTTTTT.

The gene calls are TRBV29-1 and TRBJ1-1; D remains ambiguous. Germline V gives CDR1 SQVTM, CDR2 ANQGSEA. The CDR3 totals 13 residues. Trimming stripped 1 base from V and 0 bases from J, with 6 bases between. CDR3 region: CSVEGLMNTEAFF. CDR3 nucleotide sequence: TGCAGCGTTGAAGGACTTATGAACACTGAAGCTTTCTTT.

The gene calls are TRBV11-3 and TRBJ1-1; 8 bases fit TRBD1. V shed 1 base, J shed 4 bases, and the junction held 8 bases outside the gene matches. The CDR3 contains 16 residues. From germline, CDR1 is SGHNT and CDR2 YENEEA. CDR3 amino acids: CASSLGTGLARTEAFF. In nucleotides, the CDR3 is TGTGCCAGCAGCTTAGGGACAGGGCTGGCTCGCACTGAAGCTTTCTTT.

The chain links TRBV5-1 to TRBJ2-1; 7 bases match TRBD2. V dropped 0 bases and J dropped 0; count of bases not matched to a gene: 3. This CDR3 is built from 16 residues. CDR1 and CDR2 (germline): SGHRS, YFSETQ. The CDR3 sequence: CASSLGTSRSYNEQFF. In DNA form, the CDR3 reads TGCGCCAGCAGCTTGGGGACTAGTCGCTCCTACAATGAGCAGTTCTTC.

The gene calls are TRBV7-3 and TRBJ2-7, with 7 nucleotides matching TRBD2. There are 14 residues in the CDR3. Losses at the gene ends were 0 bases for V and 3 bases for J; bases not matched to a gene: 2. Germline V CDR1 and CDR2: SGHTA, FQGTGA. Here the CDR3 reads CASSLTGTNYEQYF. The CDR3 DNA reads as TGTGCCAGCAGCTTAACAGGGACTAACTACGAGCAGTACTTC.

The chain employs TRBV24-1 and TRBJ2-3, with D possibly being TRBD1 (5 bases). V was shortened by 5 bases and J by 5 bases, with 16 bases between the two germline ends. Germline V lookup: CDR1 KGHDR, CDR2 SFDVKD. The CDR3 length is 15 residues. The CDR3 region has the DNA TGTGCCACCAGTGTCCTGGGGCCGGACAAAGATACGCAGTATTTT. As protein: CATSVLGPDKDTQYF.

V and J are TRBV5-6 and TRBJ1-2, with D maybe TRBD1 (5 bases). The CDR3 spans 13 residues. Trimming took 3 bases from V and 14 from J, leaving 20 bases between them. Germline CDR1 SGHDT, CDR2 YYEEEE. The chain's CDR3 is CASSSAPGEAETF. The CDR3 DNA reads TGTGCCAGCAGCTCCGCCCCGGGGGAGGCGGAAACCTTC.

The rearrangement joins TRBV19 to TRBJ2-6, with TRBD1 matching 9 bases. The CDR3 extends over 15 amino acids. Germline V gene sequence: CDR1 LNHDA, CDR2 SQIVND (reference sequence). V dropped 6 bases and J dropped 2; count of bases not matched to a gene: 2. The CDR3 DNA reads TGTGCCAGTAGGGGACAGGGCACTGGGGCCAACGTCCTGACTTTC. The encoded protein is CASRGQGTGANVLTF.

The chain uses TRBV19 and TRBJ1-2; D not certain. The CDR3 consists of 13 residues. CDR1 is LNHDA, CDR2 SQIVND, per germline (reference sequence). V was trimmed by 7 bases and J by 4 bases, leaving 13 bases between them. Written as DNA, the CDR3 is TGTGCCAGTACCCCTACGGGATTCTATGGCTACACCTTC. Amino acid sequence: CASTPTGFYGYTF.

This chain connects TRBV20-1 to TRBJ2-1; D unresolved. V shed 0 bases and J shed 8 bases, with 5 bases lying between them. The CDR3 runs 11 residues. Per the germline V gene, CDR1 is DFQATT and CDR2 is SNEGSKA (reference sequence). The CDR3 here is CSARDHYEQFF. The CDR3 DNA follows: TGCAGTGCTAGAGATCACTATGAGCAGTTCTTC.

The V gene is TRBV27, the J gene TRBJ2-3; TRBD2 is a possible D gene (7 bases). Per the germline V gene, CDR1 is MNHEY and CDR2 is SMNVEV (reference sequence). The length of the CDR3 is 15 residues. V was cut by 2 bases and J by 3 bases, with 12 bases left in between. CDR3 sequence (DNA): TGTGCCAGCAGTTTAGCGGGGAGGGGGACAGATACGCAGTATTTT. Encoded protein: CASSLAGRGTDTQYF.

CDR3 sequence reads: CASSVTGSTDTQYF. The DNA for the CDR3 is TGTGCCAGCAGCGTGACGGGGAGCACAGATACGCAGTATTTT. The chain employs TRBV9 and TRBJ2-3; possible D gene TRBD2, 5 bases. This CDR3 region has 14 residues. Germline lookup yields CDR1 SGDLS and CDR2 YYNGEE. Trimming left V 2 bases short and J 0 bases short, with 7 bases between.

The chain couples TRBV5-1 to TRBJ2-1, with D maybe TRBD1 (5 bases). The CDR3 loop spans 11 amino acids. Trimming stripped 7 bases from V and 12 bases from J, with 14 bases between. CDR1 is SGHRS and CDR2 is YFSETQ in the germline V gene. CDR3 in DNA: TGCGCCAGCGGCACAGATACAGGGCAGTTCTTC. Translation: CASGTDTGQFF.

This chain links TRBV4-1 with TRBJ1-5; D possibly corresponds to TRBD1 (5 bases). V gave up 4 bases and J gave up 7 bases, with 14 bases separating them. Germline V lookup: CDR1 MGHRA, CDR2 YSYEKL. This CDR3 spans 14 amino acids. In DNA, the CDR3 is TGCGCCAGCAGCCGGGGCCTGGTTGGCCAGCCCCAGCATTTT. Amino acid sequence: CASSRGLVGQPQHF.